The sequence of this T cell receptor (beta chain) was determined in a study of T cells after yellow fever vaccination. Study-wide context: SMART-Seq v4 Ultra Low Input prepared libraries from low-cell fractions. Broader study findings: In FACS-sorted repertoires, abundant clonotypes from the bulk population could appear as contaminants. At around 95% for CD4 and roughly 87% for CD8, most primary-vaccination clones showed up again after the booster. Some clonotypes were seen in both the CD4 and the CD8 compartments. These made up a small share and likely arose from convergent recombination.

About this clonotype itself: Its antigen remains unknown.

The CDR3 length is 14 residues. V dropped 5 bases and J dropped 4 bases, with 15 bases sitting between them. The germline CDR1 and CDR2 sequences are SGHTA and FQGNSA. From the 5' RACE reads, TCRdb called clonotypes with MiXCR, one entry per CDR3 protein. The sample yields 500,000 to 650,000 distinct CDR3 sequences, about 12% seen once. This chain uses TRBV7-2 with TRBJ2-7, with D maybe TRBD2 (6 bases). This clonotype was obtained from a young man who received the YFV17D yellow fever vaccine. Sequenced here: PBMCs, sampled on the day of the yellow fever booster vaccination. The CDR3 DNA reads TGTGCCAGCAGCAGAGCCGGGAGTCAATACGAGCAGTACTTC. This gives the protein CASSRAGSQYEQYF.